This T cell receptor (beta chain) emerged from a study of regulatory and conventional T cells in RAG deficiency. The sorted conventional CD4+ T cells were CD25-low and CD127-high, with genomic DNA sequenced. The V gene lost 7 bases and the J gene lost 0 bases, with 15 bases spanning the gap. In germline, CDR1 is SNHLY, CDR2 FYNNEI. The CDR3 totals 15 residues. The table came from immunoSEQ multiplex PCR; TCRdb's copy has only in-frame clones and leaves some out. The sample holds about 30,000 clones, approximately 96% seen once. This sample was shared with a second study, whose subject was regulatory T cells. From that report: Primers: 52 TRBV forward and 13 TRBJ reverse.

Source material: CD25- CD4+ T cells sorted from blood. The chain recombines TRBV2 with TRBJ2-5, with D possibly being TRBD1 (7 bases). The source of this sequence is a human donor in good health. CDR3 coding DNA: TGTGCCAGCATCAGGGGGGACTCAGACCAAGAGACCCAGTACTTC. Translation gives CASIRGDSDQETQYF. Combining the CDR3 with reference TRBV2 and TRBJ2-5 gives the whole variable domain EPEVTQTPSHQVTQMGQEVILRCVPISNHLYFYWYRQILGQKVEFLVSFYNNEISEKSEIFDDQFSVERPDGSNFTLKIRSTKLEDSAMYFCASIRGDSDQETQYFGPGTRLLVL.